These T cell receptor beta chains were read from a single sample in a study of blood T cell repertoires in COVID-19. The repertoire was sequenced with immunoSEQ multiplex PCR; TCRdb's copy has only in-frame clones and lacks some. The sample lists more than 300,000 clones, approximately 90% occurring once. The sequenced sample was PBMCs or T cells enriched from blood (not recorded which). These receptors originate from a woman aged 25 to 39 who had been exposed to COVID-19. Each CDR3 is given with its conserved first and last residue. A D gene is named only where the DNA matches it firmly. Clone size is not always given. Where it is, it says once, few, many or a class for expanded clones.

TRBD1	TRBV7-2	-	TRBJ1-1	CASSRTGGVYKLNTEAFF	TGTGCCAGCAGCCGGACAGGGGGCGTCTACAAGCTGAACACTGAAGCTTTCTTT
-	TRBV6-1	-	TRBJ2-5	CASSEFGDNSYQETQYF	TGTGCCAGCAGTGAGTTCGGGGACAACTCGTACCAAGAGACCCAGTACTTC
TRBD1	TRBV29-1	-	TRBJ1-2	CSVGTGANYGYTF	TGCAGCGTGGGGACAGGGGCGAACTATGGCTACACCTTC
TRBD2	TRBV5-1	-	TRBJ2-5	CASRLAPQETQYF	TGCGCCAGCAGACTAGCGCCTCAAGAGACCCAGTACTTC
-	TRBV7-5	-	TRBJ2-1	CARSLGCWQDYNEQFF	TGTGCCAGAAGCTTAGGATGTTGGCAGGACTACAATGAGCAGTTCTTC
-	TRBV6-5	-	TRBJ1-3	CASSPTGAGNTIYF	TGTGCCAGCAGCCCAACAGGAGCAGGAAACACCATATATTTT
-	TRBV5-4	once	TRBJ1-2	CASSLARGFGYTF	TGTGCCAGCAGCTTGGCCCGGGGATTTGGCTACACCTTC
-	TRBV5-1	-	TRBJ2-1	CASSLLGFYNEQFF	TGCGCCAGCAGCCTGCTAGGATTTTACAATGAGCAGTTCTTC
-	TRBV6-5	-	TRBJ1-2	CASSRGVYGYTF	TGTGCCAGCAGTCGGGGGGTGTATGGCTACACCTTC
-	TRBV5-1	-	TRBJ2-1	CASTLPLSNEQFF	TGCGCCAGCACCCTCCCCCTATCCAATGAGCAGTTCTTC
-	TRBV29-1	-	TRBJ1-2	CSVERSVQDLYGYTF	TGCAGCGTTGAACGGAGTGTACAGGACCTCTATGGCTACACCTTC
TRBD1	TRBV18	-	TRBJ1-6	CASGDRYNSPLHF	TGTGCCAGCGGGGACAGGTACAATTCACCCCTCCACTTT
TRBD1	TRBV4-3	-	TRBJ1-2	CASSLGQGRALGYGYTF	TGCGCCAGCAGCCTTGGACAGGGAAGGGCCCTAGGCTATGGCTACACCTTC
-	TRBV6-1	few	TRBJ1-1	CASSEHRSIEAFF	TGTGCCAGCAGTGAACATAGATCAATTGAAGCTTTCTTT
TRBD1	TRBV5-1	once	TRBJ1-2	CASSLMTGGGYTF	TGCGCCAGCAGCTTGATGACAGGGGGCGGCTACACCTTC